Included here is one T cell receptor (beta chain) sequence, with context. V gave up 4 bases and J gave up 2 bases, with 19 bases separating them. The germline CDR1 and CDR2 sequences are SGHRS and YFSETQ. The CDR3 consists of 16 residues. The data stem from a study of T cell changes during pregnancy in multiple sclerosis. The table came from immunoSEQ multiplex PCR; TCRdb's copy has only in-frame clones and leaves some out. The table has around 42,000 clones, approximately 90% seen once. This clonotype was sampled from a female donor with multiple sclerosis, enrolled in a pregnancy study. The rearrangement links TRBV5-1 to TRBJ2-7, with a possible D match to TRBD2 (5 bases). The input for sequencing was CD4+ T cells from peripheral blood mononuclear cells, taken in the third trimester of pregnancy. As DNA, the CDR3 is TGCGCCAGCAGCGTCCCCGGGGAACTAGGAACCTACGAGCAGTACTTC. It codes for CASSVPGELGTYEQYF.